One sample yielded the 9 T cell receptor beta chains listed below, sequenced in a study of T cells after posttransplantation cyclophosphamide. Some clones are missing from TCRdb's copy, which holds only in-frame ones; the method was immunoSEQ multiplex PCR. This sample has tens of thousands of clones, with approximately 78% found just once. Cyclophosphamide on days +3 and +4 followed busulfan-fludarabine conditioning and a marrow graft. The material was CD4+ T cells sorted from blood, obtained 1,800 to 2,000 days after a stem cell transplant with posttransplant cyclophosphamide. The source is a female patient aged 35-55 years who received an allogeneic stem cell transplant from a related donor, was CMV-positive, and had no GVHD. A share of the T cells may be of graft donor origin.

The CDR3 spells CASSPVGAYNEQFF. CDR3 bases: TGTGCCAGCTCACCAGTAGGGGCTTACAATGAGCAGTTCTTC. The rearrangement uses TRBV18 and TRBJ2-1; tentative D call: TRBD1 (5 bases). The CDR3 has 14 amino acids. The V gene's germline CDR1 is KGHSH and CDR2 LQKENI. V lost 2 bases and J lost 4, with 9 bases in between. The full variable domain, with the rest looked up from reference TRBV18 and TRBJ2-1, is NAGVMQNPRHLVRRRGQEARLRCSPMKGHSHVYWYRQLPEEGLKFMVYLQKENIIDESGMPKERFSAEFPKEGPSILRIQQVVRGDSAAYFCASSPVGAYNEQFFGPGTRLTVL.

The chain combines TRBV4-3 with TRBJ1-3, with TRBD1 matching 8 bases. The germline V gene encodes CDR1 LGHNA and CDR2 YSLEER. The CDR3 is 15 amino acids. V shed 0 bases, J shed 6 bases, and the junction held 4 bases outside the gene matches. This CDR3 reads CASSQEGTGANTIYF. In DNA form, the CDR3 reads TGCGCCAGCAGCCAAGAGGGGACAGGAGCAAACACCATATATTTT.

The gene calls are TRBV14 and TRBJ2-5, with 9 bases identical to TRBD2. This CDR3 spans 21 amino acids. After removal of 3 bases from V and 1 base from J, the junction contained 21 bases not matched to a gene. Germline-derived CDR1 and CDR2 are SGHDN and FVKESK. CDR3 amino acids: CASSHKRERGALGGFQETQYF. For the CDR3, the DNA is TGTGCCAGCAGCCACAAGAGGGAGCGGGGGGCCTTAGGGGGCTTCCAAGAGACCCAGTACTTC.

The chain carries TRBV2 and TRBJ1-5; 9 bases map to TRBD1. This CDR3 has 14 amino acids. Germline CDR1 reads SNHLY; CDR2 reads FYNNEI. The J segment lost 7 bases and the V segment lost 3 bases, leaving 4 bases of the junction unmatched. The CDR3 DNA sequence: TGTGCCAGCAGTGAGACAGGGGGTGGACAGCCCCAGCATTTT. Translating it yields CASSETGGGQPQHF.

The chain joins TRBV27 to TRBJ1-1; 8 bases fit TRBD1. This CDR3 contains 13 residues. Germline CDR1 is MNHEY and CDR2 is SMNVEV (reference sequence). With V trimmed by 6 bases and J by 10 bases, 10 bases remained unmatched. CDR3 region: CASSLVGQGGAFF. The CDR3 nucleotides are TGTGCCAGCAGCCTGGTAGGACAGGGAGGAGCTTTCTTT.

DNA for the CDR3: TGTGCCAGCAGCTTACGCGGGGGGTCTTACAATGAGCAGTTCTTC. It yields the protein CASSLRGGSYNEQFF. This rearrangement joins TRBV7-9 to TRBJ2-1, with TRBD2 matching over 8 bases. This CDR3 is built from 15 residues. With V trimmed by 2 bases and J by 4 bases, 4 bases remained unmatched. Germline assignment: CDR1 SEHNR and CDR2 FQNEAQ (reference sequence).

This chain uses TRBV6-1 with TRBJ2-3, with no clear D. V was trimmed by 3 bases and J by 3 bases, leaving 7 bases between them. The CDR3 length is 13 residues. Per germline, CDR1 MNHNS and CDR2 SASEGT. The CDR3 sequence is CASSDSYTDTQYF. CDR3 DNA sequence: TGTGCCAGCAGTGACAGTTATACAGATACGCAGTATTTT.

The chain carries TRBV28 and TRBJ1-2; 11 bases are shared with TRBD1. The CDR3 is 14 residues long. Looked up from germline, CDR1 is MDHEN and CDR2 is SYDVKM. The ends lost 4 bases at V and 8 bases at J; junction bases unmatched: 6. CDR3 in DNA: TGTGCCAGCAGTTACGGACAGGGGGCTGGAGGCTACACCTTC. Amino acids: CASSYGQGAGGYTF.

CDR3 coding DNA: TGTGCCAGCAGCCCCCAAGAGGGAACTAAAGGTCGCTACGAGCAGTACTTC. Translation: CASSPQEGTKGRYEQYF. The genes are TRBV9 and TRBJ2-7; D may be TRBD2 (5 bases). Germline CDR1 and CDR2: SGDLS and YYNGEE. V lost 4 bases and J 3 bases, leaving 23 bases between the germline ends. This CDR3 has 17 residues.